One and the same sample provided the 14 T cell receptor beta chains below, sequenced in a study of T-cell reconstitution after alpha-beta-depleted transplantation in children. During its preparation, the TCRbeta library received unique molecular identifiers. TCRdb re-called the PCR reads through MiXCR, storing one row per CDR3 protein. The repertoire holds 400,000 to 500,000 distinct CDR3 sequences, with 11% as singletons. The sequenced sample was PBMCs from the stem cell graft donor, obtained from the stem cell graft. The origin of the receptors is a human donor who donated a stem cell graft to a child with acute myeloid leukemia.

This clonotype was observed at least ten times. This chain links TRBV20-1 with TRBJ1-6; D possibly corresponds to TRBD1 (6 bases). Trimming stripped 1 base from V and 7 bases from J, with 11 bases between. The length of the CDR3 is 14 residues. Per the germline V gene, CDR1 is DFQATT and CDR2 is SNEGSKA (reference sequence). DNA for the CDR3: TGCAGTGCTAGAGTAGGGGGACCCAATTCACCCCTCCACTTT. As protein: CSARVGGPNSPLHF.

The gene calls are TRBV20-1 and TRBJ2-3; 8 positions agree with TRBD2. The CDR3 runs to 18 residues. The germline V gene has CDR1 DFQATT and CDR2 SNEGSKA (reference sequence). J was trimmed by 5 bases and V by 3 bases; bases with no gene match: 19. CDR3 region: CSARRMGSGGLFRDTQYF. The CDR3 DNA reads as TGCAGTGCTAGGAGGATGGGATCGGGAGGGCTATTTAGAGATACGCAGTATTTT.

This clonotype was counted many times. The J gene is TRBJ2-3, the V gene TRBV5-1; D unresolved. CDR3 size: 12 residues. The germline gives CDR1 SGHRS, CDR2 YFSETQ. Trimming shortened V by 3 bases and J by 5 bases, and 7 bases separated the two germline ends. The CDR3: CASSSYLDTQYF. As DNA, the CDR3 is TGCGCCAGCAGCTCCTATCTAGATACGCAGTATTTT.

Many counts were recorded for this clonotype. V usage is TRBV5-1 and J usage is TRBJ1-1; 9 nucleotides match TRBD1. Germline loops: CDR1 SGHRS, CDR2 YFSETQ. This CDR3 is built from 15 residues. V was pared by 1 base and J by 5 bases, with 6 bases of the junction left unmatched. The CDR3 DNA is TGCGCCAGCAGCTTGAGGACAGGGGCGGGGACTGAAGCTTTCTTT. Its protein is CASSLRTGAGTEAFF.

This clonotype came up a few times. The chain couples TRBV3-1 to TRBJ2-6; 8 bases are shared with TRBD1. J lost 0 bases, V lost 0 bases, and 16 bases had no gene match. The length of the CDR3 is 22 residues. CDR1 is LGHDT and CDR2 is YNNKEL in the germline V gene (reference sequence). CDR3 nucleotide sequence: TGTGCCAGCAGCCAAGAATCTCCTTGGACAGGGCCGTCCCCCTCTGGGGCCAACGTCCTGACTTTC. Translation: CASSQESPWTGPSPSGANVLTF. Complete variable domain (other parts from reference TRBV3-1 and TRBJ2-6): DTAVSQTPKYLVTQMGNDKSIKCEQNLGHDTMYWYKQDSKKFLKIMFSYNNKELIINETVPNRFSPKSPDKAHLNLHINSLELGDSAVYFCASSQESPWTGPSPSGANVLTFGAGSRLTVL.

The V gene is TRBV5-1, the J gene TRBJ2-3; either TRBD1 or TRBD2 may supply D (5 bases each). This CDR3 has 16 amino acids. The germline V gene encodes CDR1 SGHRS and CDR2 YFSETQ. The germline V and J ends were trimmed by 2 bases and 0 bases, with 13 bases remaining between them. This CDR3 is CASSFHRDASTDTQYF. The CDR3 coding sequence is TGCGCCAGCAGCTTTCACCGGGACGCAAGCACAGATACGCAGTATTTT.

The chain couples TRBV20-1 to TRBJ2-3; 10 bases are shared with TRBD2. Germline loops: CDR1 DFQATT, CDR2 SNEGSKA (reference sequence). This CDR3 is 14 amino acids long. Trimming at V came to 3 bases and at J to 9 bases, leaving 9 bases not matched to a gene. CDR3: CSASWLAGVKTQYF. In DNA, the CDR3 is TGCAGTGCTAGTTGGCTAGCGGGAGTTAAAACGCAGTATTTT.

This clonotype was detected only a few times. The chain carries TRBV7-9 and TRBJ2-1, with a weak D call TRBD1 (6 bases). The V gene lost 5 bases and the J gene lost 5 bases, with 19 bases spanning the gap. The V gene's germline CDR1 is SEHNR and CDR2 FQNEAQ (reference sequence). The CDR3 has 16 residues. The chain's CDR3 is CASSPTGGKGNNEQFF. DNA of the CDR3: TGTGCCAGCAGCCCGACAGGAGGCAAAGGGAACAATGAGCAGTTCTTC.

The chain couples TRBV20-1 to TRBJ2-5; D possibly matches TRBD1 or TRBD2 (5 bases each). The V end lost 0 bases, the J end lost 5 bases, and 19 bases lay between the germline ends. This CDR3 comprises 16 residues. In germline, CDR1 is DFQATT, CDR2 SNEGSKA (reference sequence). This chain's CDR3 is CSARESASLWGETQYF. The CDR3 nucleotides read TGCAGTGCTAGAGAATCGGCTAGTCTCTGGGGGGAGACCCAGTACTTC.

The rearrangement links TRBV7-2 to TRBJ2-1, with a weak D call TRBD1 (5 bases). This CDR3 contains 13 residues. V lost 3 bases, J lost 9 bases, and 12 bases lay in between. Per the germline V gene, CDR1 is SGHTA and CDR2 is FQGNSA. CDR3 coding DNA: TGTGCCAGCAGCTTCTCCAGGGTGGCTGAGCAGTTCTTC. Its protein product is CASSFSRVAEQFF.

This clonotype has a count of ten or more. J is TRBJ1-1 and V is TRBV5-1; D gene unclear. The CDR3 is made up of 13 amino acids. CDR1 is SGHRS, CDR2 YFSETQ, per germline. With 1 base removed from V and 2 bases from J, the gap between germline ends came to 6 bases. CDR3 residues: CASSLSLNTEAFF. The CDR3 region has the DNA TGCGCCAGCAGCTTGAGCCTTAACACTGAAGCTTTCTTT.

This clonotype appeared a few times. The chain joins TRBV5-1 to TRBJ2-2, with TRBD2 identical over 14 bases. The CDR3 consists of 16 residues. Trimming cost V 5 bases and J 4 bases; bases outside gene matches: 4. Germline V lookup: CDR1 SGHRS, CDR2 YFSETQ. The CDR3 coding sequence is TGCGCCAGCAGAGGGACTAGCGGGAGCGTCACCGGGGAGCTGTTTTTT. It yields the protein CASRGTSGSVTGELFF.

This clonotype has a count of ten or more. The V call is TRBV6-1, the J call TRBJ2-5; no definite D call. Germline lookup yields CDR1 MNHNS and CDR2 SASEGT. The CDR3 loop spans 13 amino acids. V lost 4 bases and J 0 bases, leaving 6 bases between the germline ends. The CDR3 spells CASSGLYQETQYF. DNA for the CDR3: TGTGCCAGCAGTGGATTGTACCAAGAGACCCAGTACTTC.

This chain joins TRBV10-3 and TRBJ1-2, with D possibly TRBD1 on 6 matching bases. The CDR3 has 14 residues. The V end was cut by 6 bases, the J end by 4 bases, with 15 bases between. CDR1 is ENHRY and CDR2 is SYGVKD in the germline V gene. The CDR3 nucleotides read TGTGCCATCAGCCCCGAGGGGGTAGGCTATGGCTACACCTTC. As protein: CAISPEGVGYGYTF.